The 31 T cell receptor beta chains given below trace back to one sample, sequenced in a study of identical twins. TCRdb called the 5' RACE reads again in MiXCR, with one record for every CDR3 protein. The table lists about 790,000 distinct CDR3 sequences, roughly 18% of them singletons. These data were also filed under a second study, of T cells expressing NK-cell markers.

The sequenced sample was PBMCs. The receptor source for this set is a woman under 30 in good health.

This clonotype was seen a few times. The chain carries TRBV20-1 and TRBJ2-1; either TRBD1 or TRBD2 may fit D (5 bases each). The CDR3 spans 14 residues. V was trimmed by 6 bases and J by 8 bases, leaving 20 bases between them. Germline V CDR1 and CDR2: DFQATT, SNEGSKA (reference sequence). The CDR3 coding sequence is TGCAGTGCCATAACGGGACCCGAGCCCGATGAGCAGTTCTTC. Translated: CSAITGPEPDEQFF.

In this sample, this clonotype turned up a few times. V is TRBV6-5 and J is TRBJ2-4; no definite D call. The CDR3 runs to 16 residues. Germline loops: CDR1 MNHEY, CDR2 SVGAGI. Trimming took off 2 bases at V and 0 bases at J, with 11 bases between the two ends. In nucleotides, the CDR3 is TGTGCCAGCAGTTACCTGTGGCAGTTAGCCAAAAACATTCAGTACTTC. Its translation: CASSYLWQLAKNIQYF.

Details on this clonotype: A junction boundary mismatches the germline segment, possibly from a read error. The chain recombines TRBV13 with TRBJ2-1; D possibly corresponds to TRBD1 (5 bases). Germline lookup yields CDR1 PRHDT and CDR2 FYEKMQ (reference sequence). CDR3 length: 18 residues. CDR3 region: CVSSLVSFSGASYNEQFF. CDR3 bases: TGTGTCAGCAGCTTAGTCTCGTTCTCTGGGGCCTCCTACAATGAGCAGTTCTTC.

This chain connects TRBV24-1 to TRBJ2-1; D may be TRBD2 (6 bases). The CDR3 totals 15 residues. From germline, CDR1 is KGHDR and CDR2 SFDVKD. The germline V and J ends were trimmed by 9 bases and 9 bases, with 23 bases remaining between them. CDR3 residues: CATGGYAYSLGEQFF. In DNA, the CDR3 is TGTGCCACCGGGGGGTACGCCTACTCCTTGGGTGAGCAGTTCTTC.

This sequence joins TRBV12-3 or TRBV12-4 and TRBJ2-7; D is ambiguous. The ends were cut back, 3 bases at V and 5 bases at J, with 8 bases in the middle. The CDR3 runs to 12 residues. The CDR3 DNA follows: TGTGCCAGCAGTTTCCGACCGAACGAGCAGTACTTC. Its protein is CASSFRPNEQYF.

This clonotype was counted only a few times. This chain connects TRBV11-2 to TRBJ1-2; D not certain. Germline V gene lookup returns CDR1 SGHAT and CDR2 FQNNGV. The V end was cut by 0 bases, the J end by 8 bases, with 22 bases between. This CDR3 contains 17 residues. The CDR3 loop is CASSLDPIIGPRRGYTF. The CDR3 DNA reads as TGTGCCAGCAGCTTAGACCCCATTATTGGCCCAAGGAGGGGCTACACCTTC.

This clonotype was seen at least ten times. The chain couples TRBV10-3 to TRBJ1-1; weak D call: TRBD1 (6 bases). V lost 4 bases to trimming and J lost 1 base, with 7 bases between them. This CDR3 has 13 amino acids. Germline assignment: CDR1 ENHRY and CDR2 SYGVKD. Written as DNA, the CDR3 is TGTGCCATCAGTGCACAGGGGAACACTGAAGCTTTCTTT. It specifies CAISAQGNTEAFF.

This clonotype has a count of ten or more. The chain employs TRBV12-3 or TRBV12-4 and TRBJ2-7; no definite D call. V gave up 3 bases and J gave up 6 bases, with 15 bases separating them. This CDR3 spans 14 amino acids. The CDR3 sequence is CASSFGTRRREQYF. The CDR3, as DNA: TGTGCCAGCAGTTTTGGTACCCGACGGCGCGAGCAGTACTTC.

The rearrangement links TRBV7-9 to TRBJ2-3, with D tentatively TRBD1 (5 bases). V was clipped by 1 base and J by 4 bases, with 9 bases between them. CDR1 is SEHNR and CDR2 is FQNEAQ in the germline V gene (reference sequence). The CDR3 totals 14 residues. The CDR3 DNA sequence: TGTGCCAGCAGCTTAGGACAGCTGCCAGATACGCAGTATTTT. Protein sequence: CASSLGQLPDTQYF.

This clonotype has a handful of counts. The V call is TRBV6-1, the J call TRBJ2-5, with D perhaps given as TRBD1 or TRBD2 (5 bases each). Trimming took off 9 bases at V and 2 bases at J, with 16 bases between the two ends. The CDR3 consists of 14 residues. CDR1 is MNHNS, CDR2 SASEGT, per germline. CDR3 nucleotides: TGTGCCAGTTCAGGGAGATGGGGACAAGAGACCCAGTACTTC. Residues: CASSGRWGQETQYF.

This clonotype appeared a few times. This chain joins TRBV6-1 and TRBJ2-7, with TRBD1 identical over 7 bases. The germline V gene has CDR1 MNHNS and CDR2 SASEGT. V trimming: 6 bases; J trimming: 3 bases; junction bases outside the gene matches: 8. CDR3 length equals 14 residues. This chain's CDR3 is CASRTLGTVYEQYF. DNA of the CDR3: TGTGCCAGCAGAACCCTCGGGACAGTCTACGAGCAGTACTTC.

The chain is built from TRBV2 and TRBJ2-7, with TRBD2 matching over 13 bases. Germline CDR1 is SNHLY and CDR2 is FYNNEI. The CDR3 is 18 amino acids. V lost 7 bases to trimming and J lost 1 base; unmatched junction nucleotides: 13. The CDR3 coding sequence is TGTGCCAGCACAAACCCGGGACTAGCGGGGCGAGCTTCCTACGAGCAGTACTTC. Residues: CASTNPGLAGRASYEQYF.

This clonotype has a handful of counts. The chain uses TRBV4-1 and TRBJ2-7; D gene unclear. Trimming shortened V by 0 bases and J by 3 bases, and 12 bases separated the two germline ends. CDR1 MGHRA and CDR2 YSYEKL come from the germline V gene. The CDR3 is 15 residues long. This chain's CDR3 is CASSQDFKVGYEQYF. For the CDR3, the DNA is TGCGCCAGCAGCCAAGATTTCAAGGTGGGCTACGAGCAGTACTTC.

This clonotype showed up many times. Written as DNA, the CDR3 is TGTGCCAGCAGCCGAAGGGACTTCGGAAATGAGCAGTTCTTC. Residues: CASSRRDFGNEQFF. The chain carries TRBV11-1 and TRBJ2-1, with D maybe TRBD2 (6 bases). V was trimmed by 5 bases and J by 7 bases, leaving 15 bases between them. In germline, CDR1 is SGHAT, CDR2 FQDESV (reference sequence). CDR3 length: 14 amino acids.

This clonotype was seen a handful of times. J is TRBJ2-7 and V is TRBV5-1; 10 bases line up with TRBD1. CDR1 is SGHRS, CDR2 YFSETQ, per germline. V shed 0 bases, J shed 5 bases, and the junction held 2 bases outside the gene matches. The CDR3 totals 14 residues. The CDR3 loop is CASSLGQGADEQYF. For the CDR3, the DNA is TGCGCCAGCAGCTTGGGACAGGGGGCCGACGAGCAGTACTTC.

The rearrangement joins TRBV6-1 to TRBJ1-1; the D is unclear. CDR3 length: 13 amino acids. Germline assignment: CDR1 MNHNS and CDR2 SASEGT. V shed 11 bases and J shed 5 bases, with 18 bases lying between them. The CDR3 region has the DNA TGTGCCGCACGGAGAGGCGGGGAGACTGAAGCTTTCTTT. Protein: CAARRGGETEAFF.

This clonotype came up a few times. V gene TRBV7-3 combines with J gene TRBJ2-3, with D perhaps TRBD2 (6 bases). This CDR3 is built from 16 residues. V was trimmed by 3 bases and J by 0 bases, leaving 13 bases between them. The germline CDR1 and CDR2 sequences are SGHTA and FQGTGA. CDR3 amino acids: CASSFLGGGSTDTQYF. In nucleotides, the CDR3 is TGTGCCAGCAGCTTCCTCGGGGGTGGTAGCACAGATACGCAGTATTTT.

Notes on this clonotype: One end of the junction varies from germline; a read error may be responsible. The V gene is TRBV10-3, the J gene TRBJ1-6; weak D call: TRBD1 (5 bases). The CDR3 loop spans 13 amino acids. The germline CDR1 and CDR2 sequences are ENHRY and SYGVKD. The chain's CDR3 is CAISDRGNSPPHF. CDR3 DNA: TGTGCCATCAGTGATAGGGGTAATTCACCCCCCCACTTT.

The chain uses TRBV4-3 and TRBJ2-7, with 7 bases lining up with TRBD1. The ends lost 0 bases at V and 3 bases at J; junction bases unmatched: 8. CDR3 length equals 16 residues. CDR1 and CDR2 (germline): LGHNA, YSLEER. The CDR3 region is CASSQDENRGFYEQYF. As DNA, the CDR3 is TGCGCCAGCAGCCAAGATGAGAACAGGGGCTTCTACGAGCAGTACTTC.

The gene calls are TRBV5-6 and TRBJ1-2; D call uncertain. Trimming pared 5 bases from V and 8 bases from J, leaving 19 bases between. Germline V gene data show CDR1 as SGHDT and CDR2 as YYEEEE. CDR3 length: 14 residues. CDR3 protein: CASSSAMGVQGYTF. For the CDR3, the DNA is TGTGCCAGCAGTTCGGCCATGGGCGTGCAAGGCTACACCTTC. Using reference TRBV5-6 and TRBJ1-2 for the parts outside the CDR3, the full variable domain is DAGVTQSPTHLIKTRGQQVTLRCSPKSGHDTVSWYQQALGQGPQFIFQYYEEEERQRGNFPDRFSGHQFPNYSSELNVNALLLGDSALYLCASSSAMGVQGYTFGSGTRLTVV.

This clonotype occurred a few times. The V and J genes are TRBV9 and TRBJ2-3; D gene uncertain. The CDR3 has 13 residues. With 3 bases removed from V and 0 bases from J, the gap between germline ends came to 5 bases. Germline values: CDR1 SGDLS, CDR2 YYNGEE. The CDR3 loop is CASSGISTDTQYF. CDR3 nucleotides: TGTGCCAGCAGCGGTATAAGCACAGATACGCAGTATTTT.

This rearrangement joins TRBV6-5 to TRBJ1-1; no clear D. In germline, CDR1 is MNHEY, CDR2 SVGAGI. This CDR3 is built from 13 residues. Trimming took 2 bases from V and 5 from J, leaving 9 bases between them. The DNA for the CDR3 is TGTGCCAGCAGTTACGAGGTAGGGACTGAAGCTTTCTTT. Its translation is CASSYEVGTEAFF.

There are a few counts of this clonotype. CDR3 in DNA: TGTGCCAGCAGCTTGGCTCGGGGCAAACCTGAAGCTTTCTTT. It encodes CASSLARGKPEAFF. The chain uses TRBV5-5 and TRBJ1-1, with TRBD1 as a possible D gene (5 bases). The germline V gene encodes CDR1 SGHKS and CDR2 YYEKEE (reference sequence). This CDR3 is built from 14 residues. V shed 0 bases and J shed 6 bases, with 12 bases lying between them.

The chain links TRBV10-3 to TRBJ1-5; no firm D call. Trimming removed 2 bases at V and 10 bases at J, with 9 bases between. Germline-derived CDR1 and CDR2 are ENHRY and SYGVKD. The CDR3 has 12 amino acids. CDR3 protein: CAISELEAPQHF. In DNA, the CDR3 is TGTGCCATCAGTGAGCTTGAGGCTCCCCAGCATTTT.

The table lists this clonotype with a few counts. This chain links TRBV20-1 with TRBJ2-5; 14 bases line up with TRBD2. This CDR3 has 14 amino acids. Germline values: CDR1 DFQATT, CDR2 SNEGSKA (reference sequence). V lost 6 bases and J lost 5; bases outside the gene matches: 5. As DNA, the CDR3 is TGCAGTGCCCGTTGGACTAGCGGGAGGGAGACCCAGTACTTC. Translating it yields CSARWTSGRETQYF.

This clonotype was observed a handful of times. The chain uses TRBV18 and TRBJ2-1; TRBD1 matches at 9 bases. The J segment lost 8 bases and the V segment lost 3 bases, leaving 8 bases of the junction unmatched. This CDR3 spans 15 amino acids. Germline values: CDR1 KGHSH, CDR2 LQKENI. CDR3 coding DNA: TGTGCCAGCTCACCCTATACGGACAGGGGTCATGAGCAGTTCTTC. It translates to CASSPYTDRGHEQFF.

This clonotype showed up just a few times. This rearrangement joins TRBV12-3 or TRBV12-4 to TRBJ2-1, with TRBD1 matching over 9 bases. The CDR3 sequence is 15 residues long. Losses at the gene ends were 3 bases for V and 8 bases for J; bases not matched to a gene: 8. The CDR3 is CASSFGTGTWDEQFF. The CDR3 DNA reads TGTGCCAGCAGTTTTGGGACAGGGACCTGGGATGAGCAGTTCTTC.

This clonotype has just a few counts. The V gene is TRBV5-7, the J gene TRBJ2-1; the D is unclear. TRBV5-7 is assigned to the ORF class and has an uncertain function. Between the trimmed V and J ends, which lost 7 bases and 3 bases, there was a span of 14 bases. This CDR3 contains 14 residues. For the CDR3, the DNA is TGTGCCAGCCCCTTTCGCGCCTACTACAATGAGCAGTTCTTC. Protein product: CASPFRAYYNEQFF.

This clonotype was counted a few times. The chain joins TRBV29-1 to TRBJ2-1; TRBD2 matches 8 bases. This CDR3 is 13 amino acids long. Unmatched junction bases numbered 5, after V lost 7 bases and J lost 3 bases. The germline CDR1 and CDR2 sequences are SQVTM and ANQGSEA. For the CDR3, the DNA is TGCAGCGAGGCAGCGGGAGACTACAATGAGCAGTTCTTC. Encoded protein: CSEAAGDYNEQFF.

As concerns this clonotype: Relative to the germline gene, one junction end is altered; a read error may explain this. This chain connects TRBV20-1 to TRBJ1-2, with a possible D match to TRBD1 (6 bases). The CDR3 extends over 13 amino acids. Germline V gene lookup returns CDR1 DFQATT and CDR2 SNEGSKA (reference sequence). CDR3 nucleotide sequence: TGCAGTGCTACTCATCCAGGGGACTATGCCTACACCTTC. The encoded protein is CSATHPGDYAYTF.

This rearrangement joins TRBV5-1 to TRBJ1-1, with 9 bases aligning to TRBD1. Per germline, CDR1 SGHRS and CDR2 YFSETQ. The V and J ends lost 5 bases and 0 bases, in that order; junction bases with no gene match: 8. This CDR3 spans 16 amino acids. The CDR3 nucleotides read TGCGCCAGCAGTGAACAGGGGGCAGCAATGAACACTGAAGCTTTCTTT. Translation gives CASSEQGAAMNTEAFF.